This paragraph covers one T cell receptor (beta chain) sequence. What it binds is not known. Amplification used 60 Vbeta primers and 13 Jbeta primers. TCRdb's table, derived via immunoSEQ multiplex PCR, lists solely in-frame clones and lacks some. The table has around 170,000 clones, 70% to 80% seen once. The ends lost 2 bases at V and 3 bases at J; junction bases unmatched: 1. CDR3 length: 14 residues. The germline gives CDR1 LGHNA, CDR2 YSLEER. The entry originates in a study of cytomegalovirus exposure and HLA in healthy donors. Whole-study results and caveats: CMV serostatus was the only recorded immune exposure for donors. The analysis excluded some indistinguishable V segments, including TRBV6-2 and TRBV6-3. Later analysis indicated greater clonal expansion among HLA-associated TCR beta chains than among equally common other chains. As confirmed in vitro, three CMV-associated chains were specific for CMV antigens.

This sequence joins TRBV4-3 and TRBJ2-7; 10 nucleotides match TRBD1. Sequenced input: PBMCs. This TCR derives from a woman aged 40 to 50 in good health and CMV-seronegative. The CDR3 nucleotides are TGCGCCAGCAGCCAACGGGACAGGGGCTACGAGCAGTACTTC. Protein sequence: CASSQRDRGYEQYF.